Here is one T cell receptor beta chain with its context. Its target antigen remains unknown. No much larger clone exists at a distance of one base, and base qualities are not known. The data are from a study of blood T cell repertoires in COVID-19 (dated by TCRdb to the early 2020s). Study-wide context: Collaborator samples came from the United States, Italy and Spain and covered acute and convalescent phases of COVID-19. The material from the prospective study consisted of cDNA or gDNA derived from T cells, B-cell-depleted T cells, or PBMCs. Nearly every sample came with metadata listing a de-identified subject ID, COVID-19 status, age in years and sex. The repertoires were released in a freely available public database meant as a resource for research on the immune response to SARS-CoV-2. Samples came from the ongoing ImmuneRACE study (first 160 participants) plus 1,254 subjects from 6 global collaborators. Where available, HLA class I and class II types were taken from metadata supplied by the sample provider and were not determined by assay-based typing. Subjects who had been exposed to COVID-19, were actively infected with it, or had recovered from it provided the deeply sampled blood TCRbeta repertoires that made up the dataset. Summary of the overall study and its limitations: The amount of clinical and demographic metadata varied by source and participant and was provided uncurated.

The immunoSEQ Assay, a bias-controlled multiplex PCR, was used to amplify TCRbeta CDR3 regions from genomic DNA. The source study handled its data this way. Nucleated cell counts per sample were estimated from amplification of reference gene primers within the assay. Sequence reads were collapsed and filtered to measure the absolute abundance of every unique TCRbeta CDR3 rearrangement. Productive Simpson clonality was computed per sample as the square root of Simpson's diversity index over productive rearrangements. Here the immuneACCESS table is served through TCRdb, limited to in-frame sequences with V and J called. Missing clones are a known gap in these copies; in checked studies unresolved V genes cover under half, and the rest lacks a known reason. V and J calls plus clone size are reproduced from that table; the DNA served to infer D and trimming. Here the sample has about 210,000 clones; 92% occur a single time. 1% to 1.5% of the sample belongs to the ten largest clones.

CDR1 and CDR2 were assigned from the germline V gene (reference sequence) as MNHNY and SVGAGI. The CDR3 runs 15 amino acids, cysteine and phenylalanine included. The retained sequence is limited to the CDR3, 45 bases, with the frame set at the first base. Trimming removed 1 base from V and 4 bases from J; the gene matches leave 4 bases unexplained. The collaborating institutions used their own protocols to collect whole blood in K2EDTA tubes. For TCRbeta analysis, collaborators shipped samples as frozen whole blood, isolated PBMCs, or DNA extracted from either of those sample types. Specimen: peripheral blood. The chain links TRBV6-6 with TRBJ2-7; 10 nucleotides in the junction match TRBD1. The sequence derives from a man aged 30 to 45 with acute or convalescent COVID-19. The DNA sequence is TGTGCCAGCAGTTACTTGGGACAGGGGTTGTACGAGCAGTACTTC. Translated, it gives CASSYLGQGLYEQYF.